Given below is one TCR beta chain in context. CDR1 is MDHEN, CDR2 SYDVKM, per germline. The length of the CDR3 is 17 residues. UMI labels and 5' RACE were used to prepare the TRB cDNA libraries. With the 5' RACE reads reprocessed, TCRdb shows one record per CDR3 protein and no DNA. Its table lists around 57,000 distinct CDR3 sequences. The data derive from a study of CXCR3-negative and CXCR3-positive naive CD8 T cells. Specimen: memory CD8+ T cells from blood. This receptor was obtained from a human donor in good health. Some clones in this sample may be carry-over from other donors' samples. The chain links TRBV28 to TRBJ2-1. The CDR3: CASSAKVLLIGYNEQFF. Looking up the rest from reference TRBV28 and TRBJ2-1 gives the full variable domain: DVKVTQSSRYLVKRTGEKVFLECVQDMDHENMFWYRQDPGLGLRLIYFSYDVKMKEKGDIPEGYSVSREKKERFSLILESASTNQTSMYLCASSAKVLLIGYNEQFFGPGTRLTVL.